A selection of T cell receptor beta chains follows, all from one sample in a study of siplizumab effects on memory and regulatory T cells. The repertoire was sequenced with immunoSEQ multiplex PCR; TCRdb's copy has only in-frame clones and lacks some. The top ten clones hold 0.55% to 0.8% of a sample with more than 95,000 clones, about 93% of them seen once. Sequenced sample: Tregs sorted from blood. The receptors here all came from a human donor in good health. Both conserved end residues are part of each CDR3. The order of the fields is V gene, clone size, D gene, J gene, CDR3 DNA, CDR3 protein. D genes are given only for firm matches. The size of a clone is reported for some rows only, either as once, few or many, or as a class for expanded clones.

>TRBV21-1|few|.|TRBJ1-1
TGTGCCAGCAGCAAAGAGCATGGGGAAGGCACTGAAGCTTTCTTT
CASSKEHGEGTEAFF
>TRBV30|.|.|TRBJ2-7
TGTGCCTGGAGTGCCCTAGGCTACGAGCAGTACTTC
CAWSALGYEQYF
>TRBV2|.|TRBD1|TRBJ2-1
TGTGCCAGCAGTTCCGGGACAGTCTCCTACAATGAGCAGTTCTTC
CASSSGTVSYNEQFF
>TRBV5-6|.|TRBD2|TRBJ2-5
TGTGCCAGCAGGGGAGCGGGGGCGGGCAAGACCCAGTACTTC
CASRGAGAGKTQYF
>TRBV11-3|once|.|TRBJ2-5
TGTGCCAGCAGCTTAGATAGAGGGCCGGGAGAGACCCAGTACTTC
CASSLDRGPGETQYF
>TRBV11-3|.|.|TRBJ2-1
TGTGCCAGCAGCCCCGGTCCCGGGGAGCAGTTCTTC
CASSPGPGEQFF
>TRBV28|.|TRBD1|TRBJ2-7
TGTGCCAGCAGTTTGGGACAGACCTACGAGCAGTACTTC
CASSLGQTYEQYF
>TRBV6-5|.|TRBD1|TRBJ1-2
TGTGCCAGCAGTCAACCGGGACAGGGGACCTATGGCTACACCTTC
CASSQPGQGTYGYTF
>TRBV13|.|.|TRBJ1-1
TGTGCCAGCAGCTTAGTCCCCACAGTCACTGAAGCTTTCTTT
CASSLVPTVTEAFF
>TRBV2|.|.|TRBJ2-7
TGTGCCAGCAGTGAATCCAGCGAGCAGTACTTC
CASSESSEQYF
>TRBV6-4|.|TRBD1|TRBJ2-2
TGTGCCAGCAGTGACCTCTCCGGGACAGGGGGTACCGGGGAGCTGTTTTTT
CASSDLSGTGGTGELFF
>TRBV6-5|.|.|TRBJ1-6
TGTGCCAGCAGTTACCTCTACCCGAATTCACCCCTCCACTTT
CASSYLYPNSPLHF
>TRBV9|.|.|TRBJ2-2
TGTGCCAGCGGGCCCCGGACGAACACCGGGGAGCTGTTTTTT
CASGPRTNTGELFF
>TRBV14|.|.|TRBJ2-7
TGTGCCAGCAGCCAAGATCATACGGTAATGGGGTACGAGCAGTACTTC
CASSQDHTVMGYEQYF
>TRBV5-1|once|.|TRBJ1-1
TGCGCCAGCAGCTTGGAACGGGGGCGCCTGAACACTGAAGCTTTCTTT
CASSLERGRLNTEAFF
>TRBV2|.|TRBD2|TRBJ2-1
TGTGCCAGCAGCTACCTAGCGGGGGTCATCAATGAGCAGTTCTTC
CASSYLAGVINEQFF
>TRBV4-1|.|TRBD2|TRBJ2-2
TGCGCCAGCAGCCTCAGGCGGGAGGGTAAGGCCGGGGAGCTGTTTTTT
CASSLRREGKAGELFF
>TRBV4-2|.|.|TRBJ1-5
TGTGCCAGCAGCTTACCTGGCTACAATCAGCCCCAGCATTTT
CASSLPGYNQPQHF
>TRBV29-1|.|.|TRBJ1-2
TGCAGCGTTCCTGTTTGGACTTCGGACTATGGCTACACCTTC
CSVPVWTSDYGYTF
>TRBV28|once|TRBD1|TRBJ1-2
TGTGCCAGCAGAACGGGACAGAACTATGGCTACACCTTC
CASRTGQNYGYTF
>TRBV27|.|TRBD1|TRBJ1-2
TGTGCCAGCAGTTTATCTGGGACAGGGGCAAACTATGGCTACACCTTC
CASSLSGTGANYGYTF
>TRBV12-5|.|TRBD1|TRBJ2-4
TGTGCTAGTGGTTTATCGACAGGGGTCAAAAACATTCAGTACTTC
CASGLSTGVKNIQYF
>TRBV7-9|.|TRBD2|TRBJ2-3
TGTGCCAGCAGCTTAGCAGCGAGCGGGAGTGCAGATACGCAGTATTTT
CASSLAASGSADTQYF
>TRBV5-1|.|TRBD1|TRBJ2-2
TGCGCCAGCAGCCAACAGGGGTCCACCGGGGAGCTGTTTTTT
CASSQQGSTGELFF
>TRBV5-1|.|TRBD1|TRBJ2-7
TGCGCCAGCAGCAGGACAGGGGTTTCCTACGAGCAGTACTTC
CASSRTGVSYEQYF
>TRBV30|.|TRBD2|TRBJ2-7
TGTGCCTGGACTAGCGGGATCTCCGAGCAGTACTTC
CAWTSGISEQYF
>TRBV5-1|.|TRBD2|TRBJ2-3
TGCGCCAGCAGCACCTCCGGGACTAGGGCAGATACGCAGTATTTT
CASSTSGTRADTQYF